This T cell receptor beta chain was captured in a study of read filtering for tumor transcriptome and immune sequencing. Whole-study context: Mean patient age was about 66 years, range roughly 40 to 80; 17 male, 14 female. General study results and limits: IR-seq and RNA-seq agreed better without single-read clonotypes.

This clonotype was counted ten times or more. Its specificity is unknown. The library was built from 400 to 500 ng RNA with molecular barcoded adaptors for alpha/delta and beta/gamma chains. MiXCR, run by TCRdb on the reads, gives a single entry per CDR3 protein. Among roughly 67,000 distinct CDR3 sequences, roughly a fifth were seen once, and the ten largest hold roughly 10%. The V segment lost 5 bases and the J segment 7 bases; nucleotides outside the gene matches: 8. There are 15 residues in the CDR3. CDR1 and CDR2 (germline): DFQATT, SNEGSKA (reference sequence). Every patient had bone marrow sampled while the disease was active.

The material sequenced was a population of CD138-negative cells sorted from bone marrow. This TCR came from a donor at least 40 years old with multiple myeloma. The chain employs TRBV20-1 and TRBJ2-1, with 13 bases fitting TRBD2. As DNA, the CDR3 is TGCAGTGCTCCCACTAGCGGGGGGGGCGGGAATGAGCAGTTCTTC. Translation gives CSAPTSGGGGNEQFF.